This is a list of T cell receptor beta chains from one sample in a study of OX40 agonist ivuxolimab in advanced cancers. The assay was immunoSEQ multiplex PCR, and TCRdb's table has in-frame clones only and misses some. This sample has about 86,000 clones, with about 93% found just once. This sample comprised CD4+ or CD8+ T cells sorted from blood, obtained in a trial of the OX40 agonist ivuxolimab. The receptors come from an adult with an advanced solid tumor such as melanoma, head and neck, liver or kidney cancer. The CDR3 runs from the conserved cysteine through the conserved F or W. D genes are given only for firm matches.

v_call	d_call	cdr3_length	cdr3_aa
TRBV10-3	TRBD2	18	CAISESLGLAGGLYEQYF
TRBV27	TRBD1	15	CASSFGTVLNSPLHF
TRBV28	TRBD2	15	CASSLVAGGTDTQYF
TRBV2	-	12	CASALLGQPQHF
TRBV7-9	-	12	CASSKTPLGAFF
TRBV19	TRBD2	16	CASSLGLAGGADTQYF
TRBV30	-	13	CAWSVTPIYEQYF
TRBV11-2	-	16	CASSVTTGTPSYEQYF
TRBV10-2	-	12	CASHGTRWGQYF
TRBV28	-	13	CASSRGNTYEQYF
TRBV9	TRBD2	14	CASSVEAGAYEQYF
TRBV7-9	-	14	CASSWGPTTGELFF
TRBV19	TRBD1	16	CASSMSPGQGIGEQYF
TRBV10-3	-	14	CAIRERLSTDTQYF
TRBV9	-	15	CASSSGVATNEKLFF
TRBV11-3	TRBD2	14	CASSQAAGAYEQYF
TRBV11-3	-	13	CASSLGDPYEQYF
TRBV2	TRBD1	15	CATQPGQGVTDTQYF
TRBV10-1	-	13	CASSRQVQETQYF
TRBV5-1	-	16	CASSTGALQTQETQYF
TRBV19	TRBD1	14	CASSAGQPNQPQHF
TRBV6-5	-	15	CASSYSRASTDTQYF
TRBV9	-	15	CASSSWGSGTDTQYF
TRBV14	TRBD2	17	CASSPLPKREVRYEQYF
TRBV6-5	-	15	CASSLGVANTGELFF
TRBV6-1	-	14	CASQPRGGRETQYF
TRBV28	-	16	CASSSPGLFAQETQYF
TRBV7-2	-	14	CASSLGQRVGELFF
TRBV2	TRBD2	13	CASSGGLAGEQYF
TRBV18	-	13	CASSTQRSYEQYF
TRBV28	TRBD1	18	CASSYRGQGIWLGYEQYF
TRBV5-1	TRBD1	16	CASSTGTVTYQETQYF
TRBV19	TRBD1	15	CASSGTGGGGQPQHF
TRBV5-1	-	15	CASSLAGQDQETQYF
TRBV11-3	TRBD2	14	CASSLEGGSNEQYF
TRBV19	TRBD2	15	CASGGTSVRADTQYF
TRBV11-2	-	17	CASSRVEGITSTDTQYF
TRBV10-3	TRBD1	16	CAISESRDSSGNTIYF